This TCR beta chain was recovered during a study of blood T cell repertoires in COVID-19. Looking at the study overall: In each case, the material was cDNA or gDNA derived from T cells, B-cell-depleted T cells, or PBMCs.

Original processing methods: Amplifying reference gene primers gave estimates of nucleated cell counts. Sequencing used immunoSEQ multiplex PCR; TCRdb keeps in-frame clones, though not all of them. The DNA was the basis for D and trimming; V, J and clone size are from that table. The sample holds roughly 180,000 clones, around 84% seen once. Enrolment of Seattle patients took place during active infection, and they were followed longitudinally. V lost 5 bases to trimming and J lost 7 bases; unmatched junction nucleotides: 4. The CDR3 covers 12 residues. From germline, CDR1 is MDHEN and CDR2 SYDVKM. The V gene is TRBV28, the J gene TRBJ1-2, with 7 nucleotides matching TRBD1. Source material: peripheral blood. The TCR was taken from a woman between 50 and 59 years old with COVID-19, enrolled during active disease. The CDR3 reads CASSPTGTGYTF. As DNA, the CDR3 is TGTGCCAGCAGTCCGACAGGGACTGGCTACACCTTC.